This paragraph reports one T cell receptor (beta chain). The entry originates in a study of blood T cell repertoires in COVID-19. Germline CDR1 and CDR2: MDHEN and SYDVKM. Trimming left V 6 bases short and J 3 bases short, with 18 bases between. The CDR3 sequence is 15 residues long. Authors' analysis steps: Amplified reference gene primers provided the basis for estimating nucleated cell counts. TCRdb's table, derived via immunoSEQ multiplex PCR, lists solely in-frame clones and lacks some. V and J calls plus clone size are reproduced from that table; the DNA served to infer D and trimming. The sample holds about 74,000 clones, approximately 80% seen once.

Sequencing input: peripheral blood. This clonotype originated in a human donor in a cohort sampled during active COVID-19. The rearrangement uses TRBV28 and TRBJ2-7, with a tentative D call TRBD2 (5 bases). The CDR3 is CASSPDWQRGYEQYF. CDR3 bases: TGTGCCAGCAGCCCGGACTGGCAACGGGGCTACGAGCAGTACTTC.